A selection of T cell receptor beta chains follows, all from one sample in a study of CD8 T cells in Susac syndrome. TCRdb used MiXCR to reprocess the immunoSEQ multiplex PCR reads, holding one entry per CDR3 protein. The sample consists of 190,000 or so distinct CDR3 sequences, approximately 95% of them appearing once. Sequenced input: CD4+ T cells from PBMCs. The receptors shown here come from a human donor with multiple sclerosis. The CDR3 runs from the conserved cysteine through the conserved F or W.

J	length	V	CDR3
TRBJ1-6	15	TRBV3-1	CASSLRQARSSPLHF
TRBJ2-3	15	TRBV20-1	CSVQLPGQFTDTQYF
TRBJ1-2	12	TRBV20-1	CSASDINYGYTF
TRBJ2-5	15	TRBV11-1	CASSPIGIAEETQYF
TRBJ1-2	12	TRBV4-1	CASSHDRLGYTF
TRBJ2-1	15	TRBV3-1	CASSQGPGLAGEEFF
TRBJ2-7	15	TRBV12-5	CASAGDRFSSYEQYF
TRBJ2-3	21	TRBV9	CASSVDPRTSGGLPLTDTQYF
TRBJ1-6	15	TRBV3-1	CASSLGQNGNSPLHF
TRBJ1-4	14	TRBV6-1	CASTSGGVGEKLFF
TRBJ2-1	19	TRBV5-1	CASSLVLITGEKDYNEQFF
TRBJ1-1	13	TRBV11-2	CASSFSANTEAFF
TRBJ1-5	16	TRBV3-1	CASSQERGVGNQPQHF
TRBJ1-5	13	TRBV20-1	CSASWAWDQPQHF
TRBJ2-1	16	TRBV4-2	CASSQADGHNAMKQFF
TRBJ1-6	13	TRBV27	CASSRRDRSPLHF
TRBJ1-2	13	TRBV5-6	CASSLREGSGYTF
TRBJ2-6	15	TRBV9	CASSLTGSGANVLTF
TRBJ1-4	14	TRBV7-8	CASSLQGRSEKLFF